This T cell receptor (beta chain) was identified during a study of T cells expressing NK-cell markers (dated by TCRdb to about 2020). In the study overall: TCR beta-chain repertoires were profiled in sorted CD3+CD56+NKG2C+, CD3+CD56+NKG2C- and CD3+CD56-NKG2C+ T-cell subsets from several donors. Most of the eight sequenced donors were HCMV-seropositive and one was HCMV-seronegative. The eight sequenced donors were randomly selected healthy volunteers, three men and five women. Libraries were sequenced as 2 x 150 bp reads on Illumina HiSeq 2000/2500, MiSeq or NextSeq. General conclusions and limits of the study: Those dominant clonotypes were again the most abundant among CD3+CD56-NKG2C+ cells in a few donors, at about 28.3-60.1%. In 6 or 7 donors, the dominant CD3+CD56+NKG2C+ clonotypes ranked among the top 10 CD8+ clonotypes, making up roughly 1.0-7.0% of CD8+ T cells. It remained unclear whether the expanded NKG2C-expressing T cell clones were specific for HCMV antigens.

As for this clonotype: There is no known antigen for this receptor.

Based on the germline V gene, the CDR1 and CDR2 sequences are KGHDR and SFDVKD. Including the terminal cysteine and phenylalanine, the CDR3 comprises 13 residues. There is no recorded DNA. HCMV serostatus was determined by detecting HCMV-specific IgG in serum with a commercial ELISA kit. Peripheral blood mononuclear cells were isolated from blood by Ficoll density gradient centrifugation. Sequencer: Illumina HiSeq 2000. TCR beta cDNA libraries were made by 5'RACE template switching that added a universal primer site and unique molecular identifiers. Synthesis of cDNA was primed from the TCR beta constant segment and was followed by two consecutive PCR amplification steps. In the source study's methods: MIGEC was used to demultiplex reads and group the reads by UMI, and MiTCR was used to assemble and quantify clonotypes. Only TCR cDNA sequences supported by at least two reads were kept to exclude erroneous sequences. The tcR package was used for downstream repertoire analysis, with clonotypes matched between fractions based on CDR3 nucleotide sequence plus V segment. VDJmatch was used to annotate antigen specificity against VDJdb, with one amino acid substitution in CDR3 permitted. TCRdb reprocessed the reads and assigns one entry to each CDR3 protein sequence, leaving out DNA. None of the V and J calls come from the authors' own analysis; TCRdb made them. The sample has approximately 550,000 distinct CDR3 sequences on record. The top ten clones comprise roughly 3.6% of the sample.

The chain couples TRBV24-1 to TRBJ1-1; TCRdb picks TRBD1, but there is no DNA to check that call. This TCR was recovered from a young man in good health. Donor details come from another sample of the same person, matched by shared clones. Sequencing used blood T cells: a sorted CD56 or NKG2C T cell subset, CD4+ or CD8+ T cells, or bulk PBMC T cells (not recorded which). The CDR3 region has the sequence CATAGTMNTEAFF.